The 2 T cell receptor beta chains below were found in one sample sequenced in a study of blood T cell repertoires in COVID-19 (dated by TCRdb to 2019 to 2021). Library method: the immunoSEQ multiplex PCR assay. Sourced from immuneACCESS, this table was stored by TCRdb with only in-frame sequences that have V and J called. A share of the clones is absent; for the studies checked, an unresolved V gene accounts for under half, and the remainder has no known explanation. The sample includes 200,000 to 300,000 clones, with approximately 88% observed a single time. The biggest ten clones account for over 0.55% of the sample. The sample comprised peripheral blood. These receptors came from a human donor in a cohort sampled during active COVID-19.

The V call is TRBV9, the J call TRBJ1-2, with 8 bases fitting TRBD1. V was clipped by 10 bases and J by 4 bases; unmatched bases: 12. This CDR3 is 14 amino acids long. Germline V gene data show CDR1 as SGDLS and CDR2 as YYNGEE. CDR3 loop: CAPGQGYPTYGYTF. The CDR3 DNA sequence: TGTGCCCCTGGACAGGGTTACCCCACCTATGGCTACACCTTC.

V gene TRBV28 combines with J gene TRBJ1-5, with 9 positions matching TRBD1. The V gene's germline CDR1 is MDHEN and CDR2 SYDVKM. V trimming: 3 bases; J trimming: 2 bases; junction bases outside the gene matches: 2. This CDR3 contains 15 residues. The DNA of the CDR3 is TGTGCCAGCAGTTTGGGGGACAGGGGCAATCAGCCCCAGCATTTT. The encoded protein is CASSLGDRGNQPQHF.